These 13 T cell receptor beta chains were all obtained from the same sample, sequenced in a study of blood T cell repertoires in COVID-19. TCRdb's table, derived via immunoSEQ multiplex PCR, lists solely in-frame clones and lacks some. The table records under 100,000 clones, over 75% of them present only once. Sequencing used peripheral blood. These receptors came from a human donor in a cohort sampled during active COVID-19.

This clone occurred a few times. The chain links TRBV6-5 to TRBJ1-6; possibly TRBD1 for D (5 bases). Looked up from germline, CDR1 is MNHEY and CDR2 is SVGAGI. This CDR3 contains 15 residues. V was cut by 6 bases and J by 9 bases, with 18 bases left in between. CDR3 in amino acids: CASSNLGRGGSPLHF. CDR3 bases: TGTGCCAGCAGCAACCTGGGGAGGGGAGGTTCACCCCTCCACTTT.

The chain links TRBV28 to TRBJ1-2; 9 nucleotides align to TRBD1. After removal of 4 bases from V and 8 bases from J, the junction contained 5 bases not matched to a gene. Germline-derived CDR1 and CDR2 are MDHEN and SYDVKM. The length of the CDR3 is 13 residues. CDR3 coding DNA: TGTGCCAGCAGTTCTGGGACAGGGTGGGGCTACACCTTC. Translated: CASSSGTGWGYTF.

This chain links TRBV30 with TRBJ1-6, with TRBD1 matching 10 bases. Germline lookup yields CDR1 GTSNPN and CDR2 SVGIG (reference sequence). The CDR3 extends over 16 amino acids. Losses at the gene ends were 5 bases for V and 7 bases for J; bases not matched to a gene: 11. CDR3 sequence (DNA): TGTGCCTGGCAACCGGGACAGGGGACCAGGAATTCACCCCTCCACTTT. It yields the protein CAWQPGQGTRNSPLHF.

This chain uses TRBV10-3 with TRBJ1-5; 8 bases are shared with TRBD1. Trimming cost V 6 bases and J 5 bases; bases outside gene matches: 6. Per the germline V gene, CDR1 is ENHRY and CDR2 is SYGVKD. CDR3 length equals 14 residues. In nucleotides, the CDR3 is TGTGCCATCAGCCCCCAGGGGGCGGATCAGCCCCAGCATTTT. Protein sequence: CAISPQGADQPQHF.

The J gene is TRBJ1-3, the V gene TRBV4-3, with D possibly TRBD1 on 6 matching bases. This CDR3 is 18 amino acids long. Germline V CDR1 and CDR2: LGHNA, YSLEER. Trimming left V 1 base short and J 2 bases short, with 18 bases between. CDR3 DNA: TGCGCCAGCAGCCAAGGGAACAGGGTAACCCAAGCTGGAAACACCATATATTTT. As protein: CASSQGNRVTQAGNTIYF.

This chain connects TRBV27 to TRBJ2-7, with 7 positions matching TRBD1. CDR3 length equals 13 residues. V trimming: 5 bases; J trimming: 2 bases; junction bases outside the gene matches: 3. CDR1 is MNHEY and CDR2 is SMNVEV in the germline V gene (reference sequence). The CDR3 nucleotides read TGTGCCAGCAGTCCCGGGACAGCCTACGAGCAGTACTTC. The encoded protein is CASSPGTAYEQYF.

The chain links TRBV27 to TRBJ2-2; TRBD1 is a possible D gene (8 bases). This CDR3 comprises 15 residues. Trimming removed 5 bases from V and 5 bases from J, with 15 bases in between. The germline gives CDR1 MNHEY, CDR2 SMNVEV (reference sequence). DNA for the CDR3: TGTGCCAGCAGTCTTGACAGGGGAGGGACCGGGGAGCTGTTTTTT. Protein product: CASSLDRGGTGELFF.

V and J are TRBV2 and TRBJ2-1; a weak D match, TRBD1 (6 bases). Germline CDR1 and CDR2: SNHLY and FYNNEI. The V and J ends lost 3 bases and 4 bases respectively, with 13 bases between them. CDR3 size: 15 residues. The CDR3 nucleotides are TGTGCCAGCAGTGATCAACAGGGACGGTACAATGAGCAGTTCTTC. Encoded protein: CASSDQQGRYNEQFF.

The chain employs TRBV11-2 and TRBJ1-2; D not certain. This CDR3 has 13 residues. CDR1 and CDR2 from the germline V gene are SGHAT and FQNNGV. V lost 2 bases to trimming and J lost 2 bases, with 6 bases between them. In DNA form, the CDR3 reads TGTGCCAGCAGCTTAAACGGGAACTATGGCTACACCTTC. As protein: CASSLNGNYGYTF.

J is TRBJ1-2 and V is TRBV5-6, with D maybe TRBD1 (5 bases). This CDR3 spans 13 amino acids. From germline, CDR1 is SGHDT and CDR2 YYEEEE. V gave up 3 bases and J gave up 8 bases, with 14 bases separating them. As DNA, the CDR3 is TGTGCCAGCAGCTGGGGGGATATTGGAGGCTACACCTTC. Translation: CASSWGDIGGYTF.

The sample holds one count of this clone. The CDR3 region has the DNA TGTGCCACCAGTGGGACAGGGGTAGATGGAAACACCATATATTTT. This encodes CATSGTGVDGNTIYF. V gene TRBV24-1 combines with J gene TRBJ1-3, with 9 bases fitting TRBD1. Trimming took 5 bases from V and 3 from J; bases not matched to a gene: 4. In germline, CDR1 is KGHDR, CDR2 SFDVKD. This CDR3 has 15 residues.

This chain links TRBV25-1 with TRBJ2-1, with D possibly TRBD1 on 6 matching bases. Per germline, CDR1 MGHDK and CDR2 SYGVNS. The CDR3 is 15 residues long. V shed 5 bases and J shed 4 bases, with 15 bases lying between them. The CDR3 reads CASSPQGTKYNEQFF. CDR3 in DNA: TGTGCCAGCAGTCCCCAGGGGACCAAGTACAATGAGCAGTTCTTC.

Here the CDR3 reads CASSETPTGKGTEAFF. DNA for the CDR3: TGCGCCAGCAGTGAGACCCCGACAGGGAAGGGCACTGAAGCTTTCTTT. The V gene is TRBV10-2, the J gene TRBJ1-1; TRBD1 matches at 7 bases. Germline V gives CDR1 WSHSY, CDR2 SAAADI. This CDR3 has 16 amino acids. The J segment lost 4 bases and the V segment lost 2 bases, leaving 10 bases of the junction unmatched.